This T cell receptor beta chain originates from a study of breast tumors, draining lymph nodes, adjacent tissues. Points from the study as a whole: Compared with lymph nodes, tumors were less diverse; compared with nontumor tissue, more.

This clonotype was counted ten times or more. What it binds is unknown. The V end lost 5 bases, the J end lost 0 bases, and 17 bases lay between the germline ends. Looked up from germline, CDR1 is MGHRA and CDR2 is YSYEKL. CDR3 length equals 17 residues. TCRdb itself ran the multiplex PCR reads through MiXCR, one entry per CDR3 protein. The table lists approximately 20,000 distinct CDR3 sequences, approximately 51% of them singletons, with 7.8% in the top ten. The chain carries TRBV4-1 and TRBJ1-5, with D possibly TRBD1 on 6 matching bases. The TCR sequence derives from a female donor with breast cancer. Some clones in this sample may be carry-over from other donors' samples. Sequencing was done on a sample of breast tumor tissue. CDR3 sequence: CASSDLRGGTSNQPQHF. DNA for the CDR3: TGCGCCAGCAGCGATCTCCGGGGGGGCACTAGCAATCAGCCCCAGCATTTT.